The rows below give T cell receptor beta chains drawn from one sample of a study of OX40 agonist ivuxolimab in advanced cancers. Profiling relied on immunoSEQ multiplex PCR, and the TCRdb table lists in-frame clones only, not all of them. The sample records around 63,000 clones, more than 80% being singletons. Sample: CD4+ or CD8+ T cells sorted from blood, taken in a trial of the OX40 agonist ivuxolimab. These receptors came from an adult with an advanced solid tumor such as melanoma, head and neck, liver or kidney cancer. CDR3s include the opening cysteine and the closing phenylalanine or tryptophan. The order of the fields is D gene, clone size, J gene, V gene, CDR3 protein, CDR3 DNA. The D gene is left open where the match is weak. For some rows the clone size is stated as once, few or many, or as a class when expanded; others skip it.

d_call: TRBD2
clone_size: NA
j_call: TRBJ2-1
v_call: TRBV19
cdr3_aa: CASRILAGGQNEQFF
cdr3_nt: TGTGCCAGTAGGATACTAGCGGGAGGGCAAAATGAGCAGTTCTTC

d_call: NA
clone_size: few
j_call: TRBJ2-5
v_call: TRBV29-1
cdr3_aa: CSELFRGRSETQYF
cdr3_nt: TGCAGCGAACTCTTCAGGGGTCGGTCGGAGACCCAGTACTTC

d_call: NA
clone_size: NA
j_call: TRBJ1-1
v_call: TRBV10-2
cdr3_aa: CASSFWRLNTEAFF
cdr3_nt: TGCGCCAGCAGTTTCTGGCGCCTGAACACTGAAGCTTTCTTT

d_call: NA
clone_size: NA
j_call: TRBJ2-3
v_call: TRBV7-3
cdr3_aa: CASSLGPSGQATQYF
cdr3_nt: TGTGCCAGCAGCTTAGGGCCCTCGGGGCAGGCTACGCAGTATTTT

d_call: NA
clone_size: NA
j_call: TRBJ2-7
v_call: TRBV5-1
cdr3_aa: CASSLEGRGGYEQYF
cdr3_nt: TGCGCCAGCAGCTTGGAGGGGAGAGGGGGCTACGAGCAGTACTTC

d_call: TRBD2
clone_size: NA
j_call: TRBJ2-7
v_call: TRBV5-5
cdr3_aa: CASSLRTGGSYEQYF
cdr3_nt: TGTGCCAGCAGCTTGAGAACGGGAGGGTCTTACGAGCAGTACTTC

d_call: NA
clone_size: NA
j_call: TRBJ2-7
v_call: TRBV5-4
cdr3_aa: CASSLQGGNDEQYF
cdr3_nt: TGTGCCAGCAGCTTACAGGGAGGGAACGACGAGCAGTACTTC

d_call: TRBD1
clone_size: NA
j_call: TRBJ2-1
v_call: TRBV19
cdr3_aa: CASHDRGQSYNEQFF
cdr3_nt: TGTGCCAGTCACGACAGGGGGCAATCCTACAATGAGCAGTTCTTC

d_call: TRBD1
clone_size: few
j_call: TRBJ1-5
v_call: TRBV7-3
cdr3_aa: CASSYPKHRGFAQPQHF
cdr3_nt: TGTGCCAGCAGCTACCCAAAACACAGGGGTTTTGCTCAGCCCCAGCATTTT

d_call: TRBD2
clone_size: NA
j_call: TRBJ2-1
v_call: TRBV15
cdr3_aa: CATSSLGTSGRNEQFF
cdr3_nt: TGTGCCACCAGCAGTCTCGGGACTAGCGGGAGGAATGAGCAGTTCTTC

d_call: NA
clone_size: NA
j_call: TRBJ2-2
v_call: TRBV5-6
cdr3_aa: CASSLWGPGELFF
cdr3_nt: TGTGCCAGCAGCTTGTGGGGACCCGGGGAGCTGTTTTTT

d_call: NA
clone_size: NA
j_call: TRBJ2-3
v_call: TRBV2
cdr3_aa: CASSRFGAGTTDTQYF
cdr3_nt: TGTGCCAGCTCCCGATTCGGGGCGGGGACCACAGATACGCAGTATTTT

d_call: NA
clone_size: NA
j_call: TRBJ2-6
v_call: TRBV7-9
cdr3_aa: CASSLSGSGANVLTF
cdr3_nt: TGTGCCAGCAGCTTAAGTGGCTCTGGGGCCAACGTCCTGACTTTC

d_call: NA
clone_size: NA
j_call: TRBJ2-7
v_call: TRBV5-8
cdr3_aa: CASSLVQGSYEQYF
cdr3_nt: TGTGCCAGCAGCTTGGTACAGGGCTCCTACGAGCAGTACTTC

d_call: NA
clone_size: few
j_call: TRBJ2-1
v_call: TRBV6-5
cdr3_aa: CASSYRGHEQFF
cdr3_nt: TGTGCCAGCAGTTACAGGGGCCATGAGCAGTTCTTC

d_call: TRBD2
clone_size: NA
j_call: TRBJ2-7
v_call: TRBV11-2
cdr3_aa: CASSENRGGSGEQYF
cdr3_nt: TGTGCCAGCAGCGAAAACCGGGGCGGGAGTGGCGAGCAGTACTTC

d_call: NA
clone_size: NA
j_call: TRBJ1-1
v_call: TRBV18
cdr3_aa: CAGSEALNTEAFF
cdr3_nt: TGTGCCGGATCAGAAGCCTTGAACACTGAAGCTTTCTTT

d_call: NA
clone_size: NA
j_call: TRBJ2-7
v_call: TRBV5-5
cdr3_aa: CASSSGAGGTWEQYF
cdr3_nt: TGTGCCAGCAGCTCAGGCGCAGGGGGGACCTGGGAGCAGTACTTC

d_call: NA
clone_size: NA
j_call: TRBJ2-1
v_call: TRBV7-3
cdr3_aa: CASSLVRGTGLEQFF
cdr3_nt: TGTGCCAGCAGCTTAGTGAGGGGAACTGGTTTGGAGCAGTTCTTC

d_call: TRBD2
clone_size: NA
j_call: TRBJ2-1
v_call: TRBV6-5
cdr3_aa: CASSPREARNNEQFF
cdr3_nt: TGTGCCAGCAGTCCGCGGGAGGCCCGCAACAATGAGCAGTTCTTC

d_call: NA
clone_size: NA
j_call: TRBJ2-7
v_call: TRBV11-3
cdr3_aa: CASSLGVAEVPEQYF
cdr3_nt: TGTGCCAGCAGCTTAGGAGTAGCGGAGGTCCCCGAGCAGTACTTC

d_call: TRBD1
clone_size: NA
j_call: TRBJ1-5
v_call: TRBV2
cdr3_aa: CASTVTGDSNQPQHF
cdr3_nt: TGTGCCAGCACGGTGACAGGGGATAGCAATCAGCCCCAGCATTTT

d_call: NA
clone_size: NA
j_call: TRBJ1-2
v_call: TRBV19
cdr3_aa: CASSIVGQTLPGYTF
cdr3_nt: TGTGCCAGTAGTATTGTAGGACAGACCTTGCCTGGCTACACCTTC

d_call: NA
clone_size: NA
j_call: TRBJ1-4
v_call: TRBV5-1
cdr3_aa: CASSAGLQGVGEKLFF
cdr3_nt: TGCGCCAGCAGCGCGGGCCTACAGGGAGTAGGGGAAAAACTGTTTTTT

d_call: NA
clone_size: NA
j_call: TRBJ1-2
v_call: TRBV7-2
cdr3_aa: CASSTYSGTENYGYTF
cdr3_nt: TGTGCCAGCAGCACCTACTCCGGGACGGAAAACTATGGCTACACCTTC

d_call: TRBD1
clone_size: many
j_call: TRBJ2-7
v_call: TRBV28
cdr3_aa: CASTRQGARYEQYF
cdr3_nt: TGTGCCAGCACCCGACAGGGGGCGCGGTACGAGCAGTACTTC

d_call: NA
clone_size: NA
j_call: TRBJ2-1
v_call: TRBV5-1
cdr3_aa: CASSSGRTLVHNEQFF
cdr3_nt: TGCGCCAGCAGCAGCGGAAGGACACTCGTACACAATGAGCAGTTCTTC

d_call: NA
clone_size: NA
j_call: TRBJ1-3
v_call: TRBV11-3
cdr3_aa: CASCPGDGNTIYF
cdr3_nt: TGTGCCAGCTGCCCGGGGGACGGAAACACCATATATTTT

d_call: TRBD1
clone_size: NA
j_call: TRBJ1-3
v_call: TRBV2
cdr3_aa: CASSETGGTGNTIYF
cdr3_nt: TGTGCCAGCAGTGAGACAGGGGGCACTGGAAACACCATATATTTT

d_call: NA
clone_size: NA
j_call: TRBJ2-5
v_call: TRBV5-1
cdr3_aa: CASSLAGPDQETQYF
cdr3_nt: TGCGCCAGCAGCTTGGCAGGTCCAGATCAAGAGACCCAGTACTTC

d_call: NA
clone_size: NA
j_call: TRBJ2-5
v_call: TRBV7-8
cdr3_aa: CASSVIEAQETQYF
cdr3_nt: TGTGCCAGCAGCGTTATAGAAGCCCAAGAGACCCAGTACTTC

d_call: TRBD1
clone_size: NA
j_call: TRBJ1-3
v_call: TRBV18
cdr3_aa: CASSQRDSATGNTIYF
cdr3_nt: TGTGCCAGCTCCCAAAGGGACAGTGCTACTGGAAACACCATATATTTT

d_call: NA
clone_size: NA
j_call: TRBJ2-1
v_call: TRBV28
cdr3_aa: CASSLGSYNEQFF
cdr3_nt: TGTGCCAGCAGTTTGGGGTCCTACAATGAGCAGTTCTTC

d_call: NA
clone_size: NA
j_call: TRBJ2-7
v_call: TRBV5-1
cdr3_aa: CASSSPDTYEQYF
cdr3_nt: TGCGCCAGCAGCTCTCCCGACACCTACGAGCAGTACTTC

d_call: TRBD1
clone_size: NA
j_call: TRBJ2-1
v_call: TRBV6-5
cdr3_aa: CASSRTGIYNEQFF
cdr3_nt: TGTGCCAGCAGTCGGACAGGGATCTACAATGAGCAGTTCTTC

d_call: NA
clone_size: NA
j_call: TRBJ1-1
v_call: TRBV27
cdr3_aa: CASSPTEKNTEAFF
cdr3_nt: TGTGCCAGCAGTCCGACAGAGAAGAACACTGAAGCTTTCTTT

d_call: TRBD1
clone_size: NA
j_call: TRBJ2-7
v_call: TRBV18
cdr3_aa: CASSPRPGQGGAEQYF
cdr3_nt: TGTGCCAGCTCACCACGGCCGGGACAGGGAGGTGCGGAGCAGTACTTC

d_call: TRBD1
clone_size: NA
j_call: TRBJ1-6
v_call: TRBV28
cdr3_aa: CASSTQRQGYNSPLHF
cdr3_nt: TGTGCCAGCAGTACCCAGAGACAGGGTTATAATTCACCCCTCCACTTT

d_call: NA
clone_size: NA
j_call: TRBJ2-5
v_call: TRBV5-1
cdr3_aa: CASSSGPAYQETQYF
cdr3_nt: TGCGCCAGCAGCTCCGGACCCGCGTACCAAGAGACCCAGTACTTC

d_call: NA
clone_size: few
j_call: TRBJ1-1
v_call: TRBV6-1
cdr3_aa: CASSGRRLNTEAFF
cdr3_nt: TGTGCCAGCAGTGGTAGACGGTTGAACACTGAAGCTTTCTTT

d_call: NA
clone_size: NA
j_call: TRBJ2-1
v_call: TRBV2
cdr3_aa: CASSEVTGAYNEQFF
cdr3_nt: TGTGCCAGCAGTGAGGTGACCGGAGCTTACAATGAGCAGTTCTTC

d_call: NA
clone_size: NA
j_call: TRBJ2-3
v_call: TRBV28
cdr3_aa: CASSLTHDTQYF
cdr3_nt: TGTGCCAGCAGTCTTACCCACGATACGCAGTATTTT

d_call: NA
clone_size: NA
j_call: TRBJ1-1
v_call: TRBV9
cdr3_aa: CASSAGLVAGNTEAFF
cdr3_nt: TGTGCCAGCAGCGCCGGTCTGGTGGCAGGAAACACTGAAGCTTTCTTT

d_call: TRBD1
clone_size: NA
j_call: TRBJ1-5
v_call: TRBV7-2
cdr3_aa: CASSLGQGALPQHF
cdr3_nt: TGTGCCAGCAGCTTAGGCCAGGGGGCCCTGCCCCAGCATTTT

d_call: TRBD1
clone_size: NA
j_call: TRBJ2-6
v_call: TRBV19
cdr3_aa: CASSPRGQNSGANVLTF
cdr3_nt: TGTGCCAGTAGTCCCCGGGGACAGAACTCTGGGGCCAACGTCCTGACTTTC

d_call: NA
clone_size: NA
j_call: TRBJ2-7
v_call: TRBV6-9
cdr3_aa: CASTLDGSSYEQYF
cdr3_nt: TGTGCCAGCACTCTGGACGGATCTTCCTACGAGCAGTACTTC

d_call: NA
clone_size: NA
j_call: TRBJ1-2
v_call: TRBV11-2
cdr3_aa: CASSLVADSYGYTF
cdr3_nt: TGTGCCAGCAGCTTAGTGGCGGACAGCTATGGCTACACCTTC

d_call: NA
clone_size: NA
j_call: TRBJ2-1
v_call: TRBV5-1
cdr3_aa: CASSLANSNNEQFF
cdr3_nt: TGCGCCAGCAGCTTGGCGAACTCGAACAATGAGCAGTTCTTC

d_call: NA
clone_size: NA
j_call: TRBJ1-3
v_call: TRBV19
cdr3_aa: CASNSDVTSGNTIYF
cdr3_nt: TGTGCCAGTAACTCGGATGTAACCTCTGGAAACACCATATATTTT